Listed below are T cell receptor beta chains from one sample, sequenced in a study of control samples from healthy donors and cancer patients. This table comes from immunoSEQ multiplex PCR, and its TCRdb copy is limited to in-frame clones, with some not included. The repertoire consists of under 150,000 clones, with roughly nine tenths occurring once and the leading ten covering approximately 1%. Sequencing was done on a sample of PBMCs. Receptors originate from a woman between 45 and 60 years old with colorectal cancer. Each CDR3 is given with its conserved first and last residue. The order of the fields is D gene, clone size, J gene, V gene, CDR3 protein, CDR3 DNA. The D gene is left open where the match is weak. For some rows the clone size is stated as once, few or many, or as a class when expanded; others skip it.

NA NA TRBJ2-7 TRBV30 CAWSGHEQYF TGTGCCTGGAGTGGTCACGAGCAGTACTTC
TRBD1 NA TRBJ2-7 TRBV5-1 CASSGTVTYEQYF TGCGCCAGCAGCGGGACAGTAACCTACGAGCAGTACTTC
NA NA TRBJ2-7 TRBV11-1 CASSSQRRGSMYEQYF TGTGCCAGTAGCTCCCAGCGTAGGGGCAGTATGTACGAGCAGTACTTC
NA NA TRBJ1-3 TRBV19 CATKSGAHSGNTIYF TGTGCCACCAAGTCTGGGGCTCACTCTGGAAACACCATATATTTT
NA NA TRBJ2-7 TRBV7-2 CASSLMPSLGEQYF TGTGCCAGCAGCTTGATGCCTAGCCTGGGCGAGCAGTACTTC
NA NA TRBJ1-2 TRBV12-5 CASGLGEHYGYTF TGTGCTAGTGGTTTGGGAGAGCACTATGGCTACACCTTC
NA NA TRBJ1-3 TRBV7-9 CATRPDHGNTIYF TGTGCCACCCGACCAGACCATGGAAACACCATATATTTT
NA NA TRBJ1-1 TRBV6-1 CASSDDGTGTEAFF TGTGCCAGCAGTGATGATGGGACGGGCACTGAAGCTTTCTTT
NA NA TRBJ2-6 TRBV7-3 CASSLGPVLETAGANVLTF TGTGCCAGCAGCTTAGGGCCTGTCCTGGAGACCGCTGGGGCCAACGTCCTGACTTTC
NA NA TRBJ2-6 TRBV2 CASSLERSGANVLTF TGTGCCAGCAGCCTCGAAAGGTCGGGGGCCAACGTCCTGACTTTC
NA once TRBJ2-6 TRBV19 CASSTQGPIAGANVLTF TGTGCCAGTAGTACGCAGGGACCTATTGCCGGGGCCAACGTCCTGACTTTC
TRBD1 NA TRBJ2-1 TRBV5-1 CASSQGQGEYNEQFF TGCGCCAGCAGCCAGGGACAGGGGGAATACAATGAGCAGTTCTTC
NA NA TRBJ1-3 TRBV7-3 CASSRTGAGNTIYF TGTGCCAGCAGCCGTACGGGGGCTGGAAACACCATATATTTT
NA NA TRBJ1-1 TRBV7-3 CASSPKGGRGTEAFF TGTGCCAGCAGCCCTAAGGGGGGACGCGGCACTGAAGCTTTCTTT
TRBD2 NA TRBJ2-1 TRBV24-1 CATSDLGLAGGAEQFF TGTGCCACCAGTGATTTAGGACTAGCGGGAGGGGCTGAGCAGTTCTTC
NA NA TRBJ2-7 TRBV7-8 CASSYSRNRALLSAYEQYF TGTGCCAGCAGCTACTCCCGGAACAGGGCACTGTTATCTGCCTACGAGCAGTACTTC
NA NA TRBJ1-1 TRBV28 CASSKDRSGVSEAFF TGTGCCAGCAGTAAAGACAGATCGGGGGTTAGTGAGGCTTTCTTT
NA NA TRBJ2-2 TRBV10-3 CAISDSQGNTGELFF TGTGCCATCAGTGATTCACAGGGGAACACCGGGGAGCTGTTTTTT
NA NA TRBJ1-6 TRBV2 CASSANDLDNSPLHF TGTGCCAGCAGTGCAAATGACTTAGATAATTCACCCCTCCACTTT
NA NA TRBJ1-6 TRBV7-8 CASSLAILGGSYNSPLHF TGTGCCAGCAGCTTAGCTATTTTAGGGGGCTCCTATAATTCACCCCTCCACTTT
TRBD2 NA TRBJ2-7 TRBV24-1 CATSDTSGSYEQYF TGTGCCACCAGTGATACTAGCGGCTCCTACGAGCAGTACTTC
TRBD1 NA TRBJ1-1 TRBV2 CASSNTGVTEAFF TGTGCCAGCAGTAACACAGGGGTCACTGAAGCTTTCTTT
TRBD1 NA TRBJ2-7 TRBV27 CASGSRDRAYEQYF TGTGCCAGCGGAAGCCGGGACAGGGCTTACGAGCAGTACTTC
TRBD1 NA TRBJ2-3 TRBV19 CASSIFGQGERDTQYF TGTGCCAGTAGTATATTCGGACAGGGTGAGAGAGATACGCAGTATTTT
TRBD2 NA TRBJ2-3 TRBV7-9 CASQTGSGRTDTQYF TGTGCCAGCCAGACGGGTAGCGGGCGGACAGATACGCAGTATTTT
NA NA TRBJ2-7 TRBV30 CAWSSLEGGEQYF TGTGCCTGGAGTAGCCTTGAGGGAGGCGAGCAGTACTTC
NA NA TRBJ2-7 TRBV5-1 CASSLVPDTYEQYF TGCGCCAGCAGCTTGGTACCGGATACCTACGAGCAGTACTTC
NA NA TRBJ2-2 TRBV7-6 CASSLGSSGAGELFF TGTGCCAGCAGCTTAGGGAGTAGTGGGGCCGGGGAGCTGTTTTTT
NA NA TRBJ2-2 TRBV27 CASSRQRAAVAGELFF TGTGCCAGCAGTAGGCAACGGGCGGCGGTTGCCGGGGAGCTGTTTTTT
NA NA TRBJ2-2 TRBV24-1 CATSVISGGELFF TGTGCCACCAGTGTGATTTCAGGCGGGGAGCTGTTTTTT
NA NA TRBJ2-2 TRBV10-3 CAISAGSPNTGELFF TGTGCCATCAGTGCTGGCAGCCCGAACACCGGGGAGCTGTTTTTT
TRBD2 NA TRBJ2-7 TRBV3-1/TRBV3-2 CASSQAAGPGEQYF TGTGCCAGCAGCCAAGCAGCGGGGCCCGGCGAGCAGTACTTC
NA NA TRBJ1-6 TRBV27 CASRWSDSPLHF TGTGCCAGCAGATGGAGTGATTCACCCCTCCACTTT
NA NA TRBJ2-7 TRBV2 CASSVRVSMYEQYF TGTGCCAGCAGTGTACGAGTTAGCATGTACGAGCAGTACTTC
TRBD2 NA TRBJ2-2 TRBV3-1/TRBV3-2 CASSQDRAGGPSGELFF TGTGCCAGCAGCCAAGATCGGGCGGGAGGGCCTTCCGGGGAGCTGTTTTTT